A selection of T cell receptor beta chains follows, all from one sample in a study of identical twins. In TCRdb, the 5' RACE reads were re-called with MiXCR into one record per CDR3 protein. The sample lists about 660,000 distinct CDR3 sequences, over 8.5% occurring once. These same records also appear under a second study, on yellow fever vaccine responses in identical twins.

Material: PBMCs. Receptor source: a woman between 18 and 30 years old in good health. The CDR3 runs from the conserved cysteine through the conserved F or W. Fields, in order: D gene, clone size, CDR3 length, V gene, J gene, CDR3 DNA, CDR3 protein. D genes are given only for firm matches. Some rows have no size entry. The others give once, few or many, or a class for an expanded clone.

>TRBD2|.|16|TRBV7-9|TRBJ2-1
TGTGCCAGCAGCTTAAAGGGGACTAGCGGGACGAATGAGCAGTTCTTC
CASSLKGTSGTNEQFF
>.|few|14|TRBV7-2|TRBJ2-2
TGTGCCAGCAGCTTGAGGGGTTGGATCGGGGAGCTGTTTTTT
CASSLRGWIGELFF
>.|.|14|TRBV5-1|TRBJ2-7
TGCGCCAGCAGCCCTCAGACAGGGGAGGGCGAGCAGTACTTC
CASSPQTGEGEQYF
>TRBD1|few|17|TRBV7-9|TRBJ2-3
TGTGCCAGCAGCTTACCGCTGGACAGGGGGCAAACAGATACGCAGTATTTT
CASSLPLDRGQTDTQYF
>.|.|18|TRBV27|TRBJ1-5
TGTGCCAGCAGTTTAAAAGGCCAGGGTTATTCCTTCAATCAGCCCCAGCATTTT
CASSLKGQGYSFNQPQHF
>.|many|13|TRBV20-1|TRBJ2-7
TGCAGTGCTAGAGATGGGGTTTCCCACGAGCAGTACTTC
CSARDGVSHEQYF
>.|.|17|TRBV9|TRBJ2-3
TGTGCCAGCAGCGTGATGCGGGGCGGGGTAGGCACAGATACGCAGTATTTT
CASSVMRGGVGTDTQYF
>.|few|14|TRBV27|TRBJ2-7
TGTGCCAGCAGTCCTCCCACTTACCCCTACGAGCAGTACTTC
CASSPPTYPYEQYF
>.|few|12|TRBV12-3/TRBV12-4|TRBJ1-1
TGTGCCAGCAGTTTAATGTACACTGAAGCTTTCTTT
CASSLMYTEAFF
>.|few|15|TRBV7-9|TRBJ2-1
TGTGCCAGCAGCCCCTCCGGGCCTCTATACAATGAGCAGTTCTTC
CASSPSGPLYNEQFF
>.|few|16|TRBV7-2|TRBJ2-1
TGTGCCAGCAGCCGGGGCTTCTCGAGCTCCTACAATGAGCAGTTCTTC
CASSRGFSSSYNEQFF
>.|many|13|TRBV12-3/TRBV12-4|TRBJ2-7
TGTGCCAGCAGTACTGGGCAGTTCTACGAGCAGTACTTC
CASSTGQFYEQYF
>.|many|14|TRBV2|TRBJ1-1
TGTGCCAGCAGGGTCTCGGGCAGGAACACTGAAGCTTTCTTT
CASRVSGRNTEAFF
>.|few|15|TRBV7-2|TRBJ1-5
TGTGCCAGCAGCTTAGACCGGATGGGGAATCAGCCCCAGCATTTT
CASSLDRMGNQPQHF
>.|few|13|TRBV28|TRBJ2-2
TGTGCCAGCAGCACCCTAGCTGTCGGGGAGCTGTTTTTT
CASSTLAVGELFF
>TRBD2|many|14|TRBV6-2/TRBV6-3|TRBJ2-1
TGTGCCAGCCTGGCTAGCGGGAGGGCAGGTGAGCAGTTCTTC
CASLASGRAGEQFF
>TRBD2|few|16|TRBV18|TRBJ2-1
TGTGCCAGCTCACCATCACCGGGACTAGCTGGCAATGAGCAGTTCTTC
CASSPSPGLAGNEQFF
>.|few|13|TRBV5-5|TRBJ2-2
TGTGCCAGCAGCCCGCAGGTCACCGGGGAGCTGTTTTTT
CASSPQVTGELFF
>.|few|15|TRBV5-6|TRBJ2-1
TGTGCCAGCAGCCGAGACAGGCCGGCCTACAATGAGCAGTTCTTC
CASSRDRPAYNEQFF
>.|.|16|TRBV6-2/TRBV6-3|TRBJ1-2
TGTGCCAGCAGTTACGAATTTTCCGACAGGAACTATGGCTACACCTTC
CASSYEFSDRNYGYTF
>.|.|16|TRBV7-3|TRBJ2-3
TGTGCCAGCAGCTTAACATCGCGTGCTAGCACAGATACGCAGTATTTT
CASSLTSRASTDTQYF
>.|few|13|TRBV15|TRBJ2-5
TGTGCCACCAGCAGGGATTCCTCAGAGACCCAGTACTTC
CATSRDSSETQYF
>.|.|13|TRBV20-1|TRBJ1-5
TGCAGTGCTCCCGACAGAGGCAATCAGCCCCAGCATTTT
CSAPDRGNQPQHF
>TRBD1|many|16|TRBV4-2|TRBJ2-2
TGTGCCAGCAGCCAAGATAAGGGGGCGATCACCGGGGAGCTGTTTTTT
CASSQDKGAITGELFF
>.|.|12|TRBV27|TRBJ2-3
TGTGCCAGCAGTTGGCGAGGGGATACGCAGTATTTT
CASSWRGDTQYF
>.|.|12|TRBV20-1|TRBJ2-1
TGCAGTGCTAGGACTACCACTAATGAGCAGTTCTTC
CSARTTTNEQFF
>.|many|15|TRBV15|TRBJ2-3
TGTGCCACCAGCAGAGCGGCTTGGACCACAGATACGCAGTATTTT
CATSRAAWTTDTQYF
>.|.|12|TRBV30|TRBJ2-7
TGTGCCTGGAGTGCCCTCTTTTACGAGCAGTACTTC
CAWSALFYEQYF
>.|.|13|TRBV6-6|TRBJ2-7
TGTGCCAGCAGGGACGGGGCCTCCTACGAGCAGTACTTC
CASRDGASYEQYF
>TRBD1|.|15|TRBV5-5|TRBJ2-7
TGTGCCAGCAGCCCCGACAGGGGCCAACTAAGGGAGCAGTACTTC
CASSPDRGQLREQYF
>TRBD1|few|15|TRBV10-3|TRBJ2-7
TGTGCCATCAGTGCCCAAAGGGACAGGGCTTACGAGCAGTACTTC
CAISAQRDRAYEQYF
>TRBD2|.|14|TRBV29-1|TRBJ2-3
TGCAGCGCCGGGACTAGCGGGAGATCAGATACGCAGTATTTT
CSAGTSGRSDTQYF
>TRBD1|.|15|TRBV15|TRBJ2-2
TGTGCCACCAGCAGACGGGGACAGGGTACCGGGGAGCTGTTTTTT
CATSRRGQGTGELFF
>TRBD2|many|15|TRBV7-9|TRBJ2-5
TGTGCCAGCAGCCATCCCGGAGCGGGAGTAGAGACCCAGTACTTC
CASSHPGAGVETQYF
>.|.|13|TRBV29-1|TRBJ2-7
TGCAGCGTTCGATTCACTAGGGTCTACGAGCAGTACTTC
CSVRFTRVYEQYF
>TRBD1|.|16|TRBV28|TRBJ1-2
TGTGCCAGCAGATCAACTAAAGGGACAGGAGATTATGGCTACACCTTC
CASRSTKGTGDYGYTF
>TRBD2|few|14|TRBV6-4|TRBJ2-7
TGTGCCAGGAAAACTAGCGGGTACTCCTACGAGCAGTACTTC
CARKTSGYSYEQYF
>TRBD2|many|15|TRBV28|TRBJ2-2
TGTGCCAGCAGTTTCGGGAGGGCCGGAACCGGGGAGCTGTTTTTT
CASSFGRAGTGELFF
>.|many|14|TRBV24-1|TRBJ2-2
TGTGCCACCAGTGGTTCGGGCGGGACCGGGGAGCTGTTTTTT
CATSGSGGTGELFF
>TRBD2|few|17|TRBV4-1|TRBJ2-3
TGCGCCAGCAGCCTCCTGGTGGGACTAGCGGACACAGATACGCAGTATTTT
CASSLLVGLADTDTQYF
>TRBD2|few|15|TRBV29-1|TRBJ2-1
TGCAGCGTTTCCGGGACTAGCGGGGGGAGCGATGAGCAGTTCTTC
CSVSGTSGGSDEQFF
>.|many|14|TRBV2|TRBJ2-2
TGTGCCAGCAGTGGTCAAGGGCCCACCGGGGAGCTGTTTTTT
CASSGQGPTGELFF